The 24 T cell receptor beta chains below were found in one sample sequenced in a study of blood T cells in healthy people across ages. A second PCR, run for about 6 to 11 cycles, used a sample-barcoded 5' primer plus a J-beta primer mix. Each CDR3 protein is one row after TCRdb ran MiXCR on the 5' RACE reads. The data contain fewer than 950,000 distinct CDR3 sequences, approximately 35% of them seen just once; the ten biggest clones take up approximately 13%. Specimen: blood. Receptors originate from a man between 18 and 35 years old in good health.

The chain uses TRBV20-1 and TRBJ2-5, with D perhaps matching TRBD1 (6 bases). V gave up 0 bases and J gave up 5 bases, with 13 bases separating them. Per the germline V gene, CDR1 is DFQATT and CDR2 is SNEGSKA (reference sequence). The CDR3 spans 14 residues. The chain's CDR3 is CSARDGTGSETQYF. The CDR3 DNA sequence: TGCAGTGCTAGAGATGGAACAGGGTCGGAGACCCAGTACTTC.

The V and J genes are TRBV30 and TRBJ2-1; D tentatively reads TRBD1 or TRBD2 (5 bases each). The CDR3 is 13 residues long. Germline values: CDR1 GTSNPN, CDR2 SVGIG (reference sequence). Trimming removed 2 bases from V and 6 bases from J, with 11 bases in between. The CDR3 DNA sequence: TGTGCCTGGAGTCAGGGAGCTTTCAATGAGCAGTTCTTC. Protein product: CAWSQGAFNEQFF.

The sample holds many counts of this clonotype. This chain joins TRBV15 and TRBJ2-1; D unresolved. Trimming pared 8 bases from V and 8 bases from J, leaving 10 bases between. This CDR3 has 11 amino acids. CDR1 is LNHNV and CDR2 is YYDKDF in the germline V gene (reference sequence). For the CDR3, the DNA is TGTGCCACCGGGTCGGCCCATGAGCAGTTCTTC. Its protein is CATGSAHEQFF.

This chain links TRBV5-1 with TRBJ1-1; 9 positions agree with TRBD1. The CDR3 loop spans 15 amino acids. The junction had 7 bases not matched to a gene; V was cut back by 6 bases and J by 1 base. Germline CDR1 reads SGHRS; CDR2 reads YFSETQ. The CDR3 region is CASTDTGGSNTEAFF. The CDR3 DNA reads as TGCGCCAGCACCGATACAGGGGGCTCGAACACTGAAGCTTTCTTT.

To note about this clonotype: This clone may be a read error of a much larger clone one base away. V usage is TRBV10-3 and J usage is TRBJ2-7, with D maybe TRBD1 (5 bases). V was cut by 8 bases and J by 7 bases, with 15 bases left in between. CDR1 and CDR2 (germline): ENHRY, SYGVKD. The CDR3 has 12 residues. CDR3 loop: CAIQLQGGEQYF. Here the CDR3 DNA reads TGTGCCATCCAACTTCAGGGCGGTGAGCAGTACTTC.

This clonotype was seen more than once but under ten times. J is TRBJ1-5 and V is TRBV6-2 or TRBV6-3; D unclear. Germline V gene lookup returns CDR1 MNHEY and CDR2 SVGEGT. The CDR3 runs 13 residues. Trimming cost V 4 bases and J 7 bases, with 11 bases left between them. The CDR3, as DNA: TGTGCCAGCAGTTCGCGTGAGAGGCAGCCCCAGCATTTT. This translates into CASSSRERQPQHF.

This clonotype was counted ten times or more. The chain has TRBV7-2 and TRBJ2-3; D call uncertain. This CDR3 region has 13 residues. Germline CDR1 reads SGHTA; CDR2 reads FQGNSA. With 4 bases removed from V and 5 bases from J, the gap between germline ends came to 10 bases. The CDR3 sequence: CASSSNLGDTQYF. The CDR3 DNA is TGTGCCAGCAGCTCAAATCTAGGAGATACGCAGTATTTT.

This clonotype came up a few times. J is TRBJ1-2 and V is TRBV7-3, with D hard to call. Germline V CDR1 and CDR2: SGHTA, FQGTGA. Trimming removed 5 bases from V and 3 bases from J, with 16 bases in between. This CDR3 is built from 15 residues. CDR3 nucleotides: TGTGCCAGCAGCCCCAAAACCCACACGGACTATGGCTACACCTTC. This sequence encodes CASSPKTHTDYGYTF. Full variable domain (outside the CDR3, taken from reference TRBV7-3 and TRBJ1-2): GAGVSQTPSNKVTEKGKYVELRCDPISGHTALYWYRQSLGQGPEFLIYFQGTGAADDSGLPNDRFFAVRPEGSVSTLKIQRTERGDSAVYLCASSPKTHTDYGYTFGSGTRLTVV.

This clonotype was detected ten times or more. The chain employs TRBV29-1 and TRBJ2-1, with unresolved D. The CDR3 is 11 residues long. Germline V CDR1 and CDR2: SQVTM, ANQGSEA. Between the trimmed V and J ends, which lost 5 bases and 5 bases, there was a span of 7 bases. The CDR3 nucleotides are TGCAGCGTTTACCTAAACAATGAGCAGTTCTTC. Translated: CSVYLNNEQFF.

For this clonotype: At one boundary the junction diverges from the germline segment, which might be a read error. The V call is TRBV15, the J call TRBJ2-7; D remains unclear. From germline, CDR1 is LNHNV and CDR2 YYDKDF (reference sequence). The CDR3 extends over 14 amino acids. The DNA of the CDR3 is TGTGCCGCCAGCAGAGATCCGGCGGTAAATGAGCAGTACTTC. Protein: CAASRDPAVNEQYF.

The chain couples TRBV15 to TRBJ1-5; D may be TRBD1 (5 bases). V lost 0 bases to trimming and J lost 3 bases, with 15 bases between them. The CDR3 runs 17 residues. In germline, CDR1 is LNHNV, CDR2 YYDKDF (reference sequence). CDR3 in DNA: TGTGCCACCAGCAGAGACTACCTGGAGGGGTTCAATCAGCCCCAGCATTTT. Amino acids: CATSRDYLEGFNQPQHF.

The V gene is TRBV20-1, the J gene TRBJ2-7, with a weak D call TRBD1 (5 bases). Between the trimmed V and J ends, which lost 1 base and 3 bases, there was a span of 13 bases. This CDR3 contains 14 residues. Per germline, CDR1 DFQATT and CDR2 SNEGSKA (reference sequence). The CDR3 DNA reads as TGCAGTGCTAGAGCACCAGAGACAGACTACGAGCAGTACTTC. Its translation is CSARAPETDYEQYF.

The chain recombines TRBV5-1 with TRBJ2-7; D is perhaps TRBD1 (6 bases). The ends were cut back, 2 bases at V and 3 bases at J, with 12 bases in the middle. The germline gives CDR1 SGHRS, CDR2 YFSETQ. The CDR3 runs to 14 residues. The CDR3 bases are TGCGCCAGCAGCTTCGTGCAGGGGATCTACGAGCAGTACTTC. This sequence encodes CASSFVQGIYEQYF.

J is TRBJ1-1 and V is TRBV29-1, with TRBD1 as a possible D gene (6 bases). CDR1 SQVTM and CDR2 ANQGSEA come from the germline V gene. With 4 bases removed from V and 1 base from J, the gap between germline ends came to 13 bases. There are 14 residues in the CDR3. The CDR3 DNA follows: TGCAGCGTTGGGGGGACATTTCAGAACACTGAAGCTTTCTTT. This translates into CSVGGTFQNTEAFF.

V is TRBV20-1 and J is TRBJ2-5, with D perhaps TRBD2 (7 bases). CDR1 is DFQATT, CDR2 SNEGSKA, per germline (reference sequence). This CDR3 has 16 amino acids. Trimming removed 6 bases from V and 1 base from J, with 21 bases in between. CDR3 protein: CSAKGVLAVLQETQYF. CDR3 in DNA: TGCAGTGCGAAGGGGGTCCTAGCGGTCCTCCAAGAGACCCAGTACTTC.

The V gene is TRBV14, the J gene TRBJ1-6, with D possibly matching TRBD1 (6 bases). V shed 0 bases and J shed 3 bases, with 12 bases lying between them. The length of the CDR3 is 17 residues. Per the germline V gene, CDR1 is SGHDN and CDR2 is FVKESK. DNA of the CDR3: TGTGCCAGCAGCCAAGACTACAGGGTTGACTATAATTCACCCCTCCACTTT. It translates to CASSQDYRVDYNSPLHF.

This clonotype was picked up a small number of times. The chain links TRBV12-3 or TRBV12-4 to TRBJ2-3; TRBD2 matches at 10 bases. V lost 4 bases, J lost 2 bases, and 3 bases stayed unmatched. The CDR3 spans 15 residues. The CDR3 is CASSSTSGVTDTQYF. CDR3 in DNA: TGTGCCAGCAGTTCTACTAGCGGGGTCACAGATACGCAGTATTTT.

This chain links TRBV20-1 with TRBJ2-7; TRBD2 matches 11 bases. V shed 2 bases, J shed 7 bases, and the junction held 10 bases outside the gene matches. The CDR3 has 15 amino acids. Germline V gives CDR1 DFQATT, CDR2 SNEGSKA (reference sequence). CDR3 loop: CSARSGSGGVNEQYF. The CDR3 bases are TGCAGTGCTAGATCGGGTAGCGGGGGGGTCAATGAGCAGTACTTC.

This clonotype was counted once. A single base separates this from a much larger clone, so it may be a read error. The chain carries TRBV27 and TRBJ2-5, with TRBD2 as a possible D gene (5 bases). The CDR3 is 13 residues long. The germline V gene has CDR1 MNHEY and CDR2 SMNVEV (reference sequence). CDR3 residues: CASSPTRREAQYF. Here the CDR3 DNA reads TGTGCCAGCAGTCCAACTAGGCGAGAGGCCCAGTACTTC.

This clonotype was found a few times. The CDR3 loop reads CASSLVRLGVQGIEQFF. Here the CDR3 DNA reads TGTGCCAGCAGCTTAGTGCGTCTTGGGGTCCAGGGAATTGAGCAGTTCTTC. The chain links TRBV7-2 to TRBJ2-1; D may be TRBD1 (5 bases). In germline, CDR1 is SGHTA, CDR2 FQGNSA. V was pared by 1 base and J by 9 bases, with 22 bases between. The CDR3 sequence is 17 residues long. Filled out from reference TRBV7-2 and TRBJ2-1, the complete variable domain reads GAGVSQSPSNKVTEKGKDVELRCDPISGHTALYWYRQSLGQGLEFLIYFQGNSAPDKSGLPSDRFSAERTGGSVSTLTIQRTQQEDSAVYLCASSLVRLGVQGIEQFFGPGTRLTVL.

This clonotype was picked up a small number of times. V and J are TRBV7-9 and TRBJ1-1; no clear D. V was clipped by 1 base and J by 1 base, with 10 bases between them. CDR3 length: 15 residues. The V gene's germline CDR1 is SEHNR and CDR2 FQNEAQ (reference sequence). CDR3 DNA sequence: TGTGCCAGCAGCTTAGTTTCGGCACCGAACACTGAAGCTTTCTTT. It translates to CASSLVSAPNTEAFF. The whole variable domain, filled in from reference TRBV7-9 and TRBJ1-1, reads DTGVSQNPRHKITKRGQNVTFRCDPISEHNRLYWYRQTLGQGPEFLTYFQNEAQLEKSRLLSDRFSAERPKGSFSTLEIQRTEQGDSAMYLCASSLVSAPNTEAFFGQGTRLTVV.

This chain uses TRBV5-5 with TRBJ2-3; D uncertain. The CDR3 is made up of 16 amino acids. Trimming stripped 0 bases from V and 1 base from J, with 12 bases between. CDR1 SGHKS and CDR2 YYEKEE come from the germline V gene (reference sequence). The CDR3 DNA follows: TGTGCCAGCAGCTTGGATGGCGCTTTGGGCACAGATACGCAGTATTTT. Its protein product is CASSLDGALGTDTQYF.

This chain joins TRBV7-2 and TRBJ1-5, with 8 positions matching TRBD1. This CDR3 region has 16 residues. Germline CDR1 reads SGHTA; CDR2 reads FQGNSA. Unmatched junction bases numbered 9, after V lost 5 bases and J lost 3 bases. For the CDR3, the DNA is TGTGCCAGCAGCCCGTCGACAGGGGCCTACAATCAGCCCCAGCATTTT. It translates to CASSPSTGAYNQPQHF.

This clonotype was detected only a few times. The J gene is TRBJ2-1, the V gene TRBV25-1, with 7 bases identical to TRBD2. CDR1 and CDR2 (germline): MGHDK, SYGVNS. V lost 10 bases and J lost 5; bases outside the gene matches: 5. The CDR3 consists of 12 residues. CDR3 amino acids: CATDRGDNEQFF. CDR3 nucleotides: TGTGCCACCGACCGGGGGGACAATGAGCAGTTCTTC.